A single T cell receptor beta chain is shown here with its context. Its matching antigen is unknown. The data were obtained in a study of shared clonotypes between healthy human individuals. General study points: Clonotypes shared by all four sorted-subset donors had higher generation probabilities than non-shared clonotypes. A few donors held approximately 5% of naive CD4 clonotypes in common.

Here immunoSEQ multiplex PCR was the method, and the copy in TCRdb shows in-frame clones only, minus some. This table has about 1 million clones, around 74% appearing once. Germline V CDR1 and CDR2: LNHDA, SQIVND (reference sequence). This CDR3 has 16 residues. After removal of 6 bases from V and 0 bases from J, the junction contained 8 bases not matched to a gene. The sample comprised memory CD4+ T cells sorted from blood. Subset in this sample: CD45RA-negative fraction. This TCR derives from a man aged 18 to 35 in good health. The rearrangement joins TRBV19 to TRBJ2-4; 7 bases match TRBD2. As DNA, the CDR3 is TGTGCCAGTAGCCAGGGACTACTCCTAGCCAAAAACATTCAGTACTTC. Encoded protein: CASSQGLLLAKNIQYF.